This note documents a single TCR beta chain sequence. Between roughly 17 and 30 mg of unsorted bulk tissue served as the source from which RNA and DNA were co-extracted. V dropped 4 bases and J dropped 2; count of bases not matched to a gene: 13. Germline V gives CDR1 SEHNR, CDR2 FQNEAQ (reference sequence). This CDR3 contains 17 residues. The entry originates in a study of tumor-infiltrating lymphocytes in primary liver carcinoma. TCR beta cDNA was reverse-transcribed from 500 ng of total RNA. The reaction used a constant-region primer and ProtoScript II reverse transcriptase. Libraries covering TCR beta were generated through three nested multiplex PCR rounds (using a slightly modified ARM-PCR). TRBV1-TRBV30 forward and Cbeta reverse primers drove the first two roughly 10-cycle rounds. TCRdb reanalysed the multiplex PCR reads using MiXCR and keeps one entry per CDR3 protein. Here the sample spans nearly 45,000 distinct CDR3 sequences, 65% to 85% being singletons.

Sequencing was carried out using liver tumor tissue from sampling region 2. Sample subset: tumor region T2, inferior pole. The chain is built from TRBV7-9 and TRBJ1-2, with 7 bases identical to TRBD1. The sequence came from a man in his forties with primary liver carcinoma and hepatitis B virus infection. As DNA, the CDR3 is TGTGCCAGCAGCTCCAGACTCCAGGGGGGTCGCAACTATGGCTACACCTTC. It translates to CASSSRLQGGRNYGYTF.